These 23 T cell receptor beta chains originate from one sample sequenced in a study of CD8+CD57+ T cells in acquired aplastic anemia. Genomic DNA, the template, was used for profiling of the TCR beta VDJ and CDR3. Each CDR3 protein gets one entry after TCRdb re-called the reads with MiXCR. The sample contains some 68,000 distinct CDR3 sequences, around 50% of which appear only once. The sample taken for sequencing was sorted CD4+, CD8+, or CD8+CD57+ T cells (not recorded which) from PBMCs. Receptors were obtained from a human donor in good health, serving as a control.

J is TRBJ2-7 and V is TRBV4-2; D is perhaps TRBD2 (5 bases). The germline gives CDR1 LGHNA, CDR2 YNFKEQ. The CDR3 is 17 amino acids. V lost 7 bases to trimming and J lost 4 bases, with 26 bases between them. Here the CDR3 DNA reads TGTGCCAGCACCCATAGTATGGACTCTTCGCCCCTATACGAGCAGTACTTC. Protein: CASTHSMDSSPLYEQYF.

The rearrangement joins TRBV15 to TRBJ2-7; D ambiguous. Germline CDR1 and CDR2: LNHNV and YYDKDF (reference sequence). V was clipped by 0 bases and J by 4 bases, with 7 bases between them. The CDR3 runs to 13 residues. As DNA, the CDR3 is TGTGCCACCAGCAGAGATATCCCGTACGAGCAGTACTTC. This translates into CATSRDIPYEQYF.

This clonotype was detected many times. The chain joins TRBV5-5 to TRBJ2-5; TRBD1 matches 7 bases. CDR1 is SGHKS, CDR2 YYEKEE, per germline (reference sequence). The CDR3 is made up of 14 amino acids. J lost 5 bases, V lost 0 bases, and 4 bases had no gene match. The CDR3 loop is CASSLGQGWETQYF. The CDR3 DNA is TGTGCCAGCAGCTTGGGACAGGGTTGGGAGACCCAGTACTTC.

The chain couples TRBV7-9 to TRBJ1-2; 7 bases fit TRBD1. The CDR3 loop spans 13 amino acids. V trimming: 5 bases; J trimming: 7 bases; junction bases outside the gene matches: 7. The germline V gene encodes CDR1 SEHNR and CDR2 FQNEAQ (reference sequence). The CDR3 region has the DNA TGTGCCAGCAGCACTACGACAGGGTCTGGCTACACCTTC. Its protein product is CASSTTTGSGYTF. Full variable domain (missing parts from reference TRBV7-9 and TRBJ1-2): DTGVSQNPRHKITKRGQNVTFRCDPISEHNRLYWYRQTLGQGPEFLTYFQNEAQLEKSRLLSDRFSAERPKGSFSTLEIQRTEQGDSAMYLCASSTTTGSGYTFGSGTRLTVV.

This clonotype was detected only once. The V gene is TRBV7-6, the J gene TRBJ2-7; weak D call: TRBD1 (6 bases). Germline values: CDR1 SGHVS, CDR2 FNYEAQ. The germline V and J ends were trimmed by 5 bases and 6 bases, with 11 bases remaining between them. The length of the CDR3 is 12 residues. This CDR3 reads CASSLTGFEQYF. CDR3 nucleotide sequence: TGTGCCAGCAGCCTCACAGGGTTCGAGCAGTACTTC. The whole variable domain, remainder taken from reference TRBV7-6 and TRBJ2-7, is GAGVSQSPRYKVTKRGQDVALRCDPISGHVSLYWYRQALGQGPEFLTYFNYEAQQDKSGLPNDRFSAERPEGSISTLTIQRTEQRDSAMYRCASSLTGFEQYFGPGTRLTVT.

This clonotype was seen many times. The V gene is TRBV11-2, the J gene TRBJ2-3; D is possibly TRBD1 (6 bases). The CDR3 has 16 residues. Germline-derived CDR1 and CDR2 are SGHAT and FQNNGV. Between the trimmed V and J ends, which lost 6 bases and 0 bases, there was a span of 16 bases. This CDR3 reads CASRSEGDPSTDTQYF. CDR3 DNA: TGTGCCAGCAGGAGTGAGGGGGATCCTAGCACAGATACGCAGTATTTT. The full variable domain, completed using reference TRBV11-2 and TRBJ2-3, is EAGVAQSPRYKIIEKRQSVAFWCNPISGHATLYWYQQILGQGPKLLIQFQNNGVVDDSQLPKDRFSAERLKGVDSTLKIQPAKLEDSAVYLCASRSEGDPSTDTQYFGPGTRLTVL.

DNA of the CDR3: TGTGCCACCAGCAGAGATAGAGAGCTAGAGACCCAGTACTTC. Protein: CATSRDRELETQYF. The chain links TRBV15 to TRBJ2-5; no reliable D call. Germline lookup yields CDR1 LNHNV and CDR2 YYDKDF (reference sequence). This CDR3 spans 14 amino acids. V was shortened by 0 bases and J by 4 bases, with 9 bases between the two germline ends.

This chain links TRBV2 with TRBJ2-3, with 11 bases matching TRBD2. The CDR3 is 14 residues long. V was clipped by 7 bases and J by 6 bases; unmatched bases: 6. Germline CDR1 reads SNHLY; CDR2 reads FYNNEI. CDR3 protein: CASKGLADRDTQYF. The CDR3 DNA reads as TGTGCCAGCAAGGGACTAGCGGACAGGGATACGCAGTATTTT.

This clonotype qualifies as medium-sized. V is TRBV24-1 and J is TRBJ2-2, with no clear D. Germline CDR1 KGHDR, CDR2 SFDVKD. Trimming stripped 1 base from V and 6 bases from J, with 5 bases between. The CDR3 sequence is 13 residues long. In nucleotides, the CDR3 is TGTGCCACCAGTGATTTCGCTGCCGGGGAGCTGTTTTTT. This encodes CATSDFAAGELFF.

CDR3 region: CASSMVPSAGPYGYTF. Written as DNA, the CDR3 is TGTGCCAGTAGTATGGTCCCCTCCGCGGGCCCCTATGGCTACACCTTC. The chain combines TRBV19 with TRBJ1-2; D remains unclear. The CDR3 is made up of 16 amino acids. Germline assignment: CDR1 LNHDA and CDR2 SQIVND (reference sequence). V was trimmed by 3 bases and J by 4 bases, leaving 18 bases between them.

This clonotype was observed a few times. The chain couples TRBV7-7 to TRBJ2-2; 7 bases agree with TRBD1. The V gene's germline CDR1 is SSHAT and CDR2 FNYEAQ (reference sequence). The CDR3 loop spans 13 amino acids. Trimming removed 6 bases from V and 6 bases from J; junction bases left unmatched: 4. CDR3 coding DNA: TGTGCCAGCAGGGGCCAGGGGGCCGGGGAGCTGTTTTTT. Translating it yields CASRGQGAGELFF. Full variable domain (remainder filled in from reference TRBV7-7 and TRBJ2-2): GAGVSQSPRYKVTKRGQDVTLRCDPISSHATLYWYQQALGQGPEFLTYFNYEAQPDKSGLPSDRFSAERPEGSISTLTIQRTEQRDSAMYRCASRGQGAGELFFGEGSRLTVL.

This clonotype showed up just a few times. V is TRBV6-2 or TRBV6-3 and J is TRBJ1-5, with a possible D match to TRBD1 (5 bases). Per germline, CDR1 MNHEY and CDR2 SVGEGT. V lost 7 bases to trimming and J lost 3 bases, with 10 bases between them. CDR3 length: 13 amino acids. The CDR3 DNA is TGTGCCAGCACGGGGGAGACCAATCAGCCCCAGCATTTT. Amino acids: CASTGETNQPQHF.

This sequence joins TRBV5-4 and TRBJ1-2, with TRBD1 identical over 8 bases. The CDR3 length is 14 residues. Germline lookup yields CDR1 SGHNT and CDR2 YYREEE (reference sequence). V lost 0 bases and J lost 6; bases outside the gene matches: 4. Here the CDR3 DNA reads TGTGCCAGCAGCTTGGCGGGACAGGTCGATGGCTACACCTTC. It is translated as CASSLAGQVDGYTF.

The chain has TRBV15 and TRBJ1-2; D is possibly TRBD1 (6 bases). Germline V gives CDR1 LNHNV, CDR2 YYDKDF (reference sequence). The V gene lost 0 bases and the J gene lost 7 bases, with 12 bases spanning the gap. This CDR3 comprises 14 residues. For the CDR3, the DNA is TGTGCCACCAGCAGAGAGGGGGGGGCGGGTGGCTACACCTTC. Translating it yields CATSREGGAGGYTF.

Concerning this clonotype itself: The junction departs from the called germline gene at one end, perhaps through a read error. The CDR3 protein is CAIGEGEGNTIYF. CDR3 nucleotides: TGTGCCATCGGTGAGGGGGAGGGAAACACCATATATTTT. The rearrangement joins TRBV10-3 to TRBJ1-3; a possible D gene is TRBD1 (6 bases). Per the germline V gene, CDR1 is ENHRY and CDR2 is SYGVKD. This CDR3 region has 13 residues.

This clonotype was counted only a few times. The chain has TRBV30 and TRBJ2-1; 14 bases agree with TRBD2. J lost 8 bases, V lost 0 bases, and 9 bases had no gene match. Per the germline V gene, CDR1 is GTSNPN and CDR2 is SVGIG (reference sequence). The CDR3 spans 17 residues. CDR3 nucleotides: TGTGCCTGGAGTGTACTAAAGACTAGCGGGAGGGCCTATGAGCAGTTCTTC. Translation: CAWSVLKTSGRAYEQFF.

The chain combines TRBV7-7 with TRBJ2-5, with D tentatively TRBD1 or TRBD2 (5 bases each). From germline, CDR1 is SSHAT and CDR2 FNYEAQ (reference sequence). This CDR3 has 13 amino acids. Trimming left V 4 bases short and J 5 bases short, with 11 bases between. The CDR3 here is CASSSGPLETQYF. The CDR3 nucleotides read TGTGCCAGCAGCTCGGGACCCTTGGAGACCCAGTACTTC.

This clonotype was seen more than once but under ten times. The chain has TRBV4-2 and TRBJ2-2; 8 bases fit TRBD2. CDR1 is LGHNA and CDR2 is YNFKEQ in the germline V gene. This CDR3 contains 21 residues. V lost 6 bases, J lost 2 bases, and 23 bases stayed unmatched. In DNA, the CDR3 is TGTGCCAGCAGTCATGGTTTGACTAGCGTTGGTGCGAAGGTTAACACCGGGGAGCTGTTTTTT. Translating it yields CASSHGLTSVGAKVNTGELFF.

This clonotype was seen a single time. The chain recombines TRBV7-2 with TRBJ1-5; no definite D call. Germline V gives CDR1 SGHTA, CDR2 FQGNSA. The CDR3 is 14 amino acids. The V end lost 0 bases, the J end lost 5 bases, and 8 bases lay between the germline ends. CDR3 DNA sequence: TGTGCCAGCAGCTTAGCGGACGATTATCAGCCCCAGCATTTT. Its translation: CASSLADDYQPQHF. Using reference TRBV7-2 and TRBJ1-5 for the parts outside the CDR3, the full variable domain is GAGVSQSPSNKVTEKGKDVELRCDPISGHTALYWYRQSLGQGLEFLIYFQGNSAPDKSGLPSDRFSAERTGGSVSTLTIQRTQQEDSAVYLCASSLADDYQPQHFGDGTRLSIL.

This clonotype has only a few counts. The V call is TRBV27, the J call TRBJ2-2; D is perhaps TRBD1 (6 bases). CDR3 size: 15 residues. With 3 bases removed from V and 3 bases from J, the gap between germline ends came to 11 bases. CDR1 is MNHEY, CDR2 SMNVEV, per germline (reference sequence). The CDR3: CASSFGGQHTGELFF. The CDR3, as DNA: TGTGCCAGCAGTTTCGGTGGACAGCACACCGGGGAGCTGTTTTTT.

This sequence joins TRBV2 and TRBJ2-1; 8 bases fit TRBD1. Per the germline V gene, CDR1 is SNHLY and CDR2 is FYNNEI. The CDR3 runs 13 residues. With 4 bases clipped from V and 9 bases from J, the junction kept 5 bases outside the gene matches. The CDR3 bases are TGTGCCAGCAGTGCAGGGGGCGCGGGTGAGCAGTTCTTC. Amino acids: CASSAGGAGEQFF.

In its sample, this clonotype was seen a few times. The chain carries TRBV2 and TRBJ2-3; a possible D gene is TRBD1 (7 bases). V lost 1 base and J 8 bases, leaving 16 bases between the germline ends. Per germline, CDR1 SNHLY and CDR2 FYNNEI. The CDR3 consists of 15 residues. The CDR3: CASSEETGRLGTQYF. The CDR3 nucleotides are TGTGCCAGCAGTGAAGAGACAGGGAGGTTAGGTACGCAGTATTTT.

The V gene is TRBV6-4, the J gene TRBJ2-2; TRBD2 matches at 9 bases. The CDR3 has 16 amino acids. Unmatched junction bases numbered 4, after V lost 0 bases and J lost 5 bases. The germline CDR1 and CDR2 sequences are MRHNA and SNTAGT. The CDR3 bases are TGTGCCAGCAGTGACTCAGGCGGGAGGGCTACCGGGGAGCTGTTTTTT. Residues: CASSDSGGRATGELFF.